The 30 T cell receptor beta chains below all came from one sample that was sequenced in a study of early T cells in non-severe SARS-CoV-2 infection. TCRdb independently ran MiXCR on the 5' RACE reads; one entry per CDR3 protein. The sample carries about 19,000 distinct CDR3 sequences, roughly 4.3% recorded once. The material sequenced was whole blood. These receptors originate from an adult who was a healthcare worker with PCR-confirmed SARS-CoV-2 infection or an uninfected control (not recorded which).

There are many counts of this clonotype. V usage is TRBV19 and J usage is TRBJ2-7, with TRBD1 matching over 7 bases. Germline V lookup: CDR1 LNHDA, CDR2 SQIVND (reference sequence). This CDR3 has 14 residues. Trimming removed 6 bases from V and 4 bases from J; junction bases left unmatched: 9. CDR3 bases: TGTGCCAGTAGCCCGGGACAGTTAATTTACGAGCAGTACTTC. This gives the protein CASSPGQLIYEQYF. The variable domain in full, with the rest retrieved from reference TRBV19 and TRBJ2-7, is DGGITQSPKYLFRKEGQNVTLSCEQNLNHDAMYWYRQDPGQGLRLIYYSQIVNDFQKGDIAEGYSVSREKKESFPLTVTSAQKNPTAFYLCASSPGQLIYEQYFGPGTRLTVT.

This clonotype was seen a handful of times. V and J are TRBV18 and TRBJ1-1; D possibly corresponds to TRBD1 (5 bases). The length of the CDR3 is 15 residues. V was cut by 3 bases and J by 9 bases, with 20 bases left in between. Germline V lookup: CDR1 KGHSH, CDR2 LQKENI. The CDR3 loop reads CASSPPLGGTLKAFF. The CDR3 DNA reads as TGTGCCAGCTCACCCCCCTTGGGCGGGACCCTAAAAGCTTTCTTT. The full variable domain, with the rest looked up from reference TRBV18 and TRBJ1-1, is NAGVMQNPRHLVRRRGQEARLRCSPMKGHSHVYWYRQLPEEGLKFMVYLQKENIIDESGMPKERFSAEFPKEGPSILRIQQVVRGDSAAYFCASSPPLGGTLKAFFGQGTRLTVV.

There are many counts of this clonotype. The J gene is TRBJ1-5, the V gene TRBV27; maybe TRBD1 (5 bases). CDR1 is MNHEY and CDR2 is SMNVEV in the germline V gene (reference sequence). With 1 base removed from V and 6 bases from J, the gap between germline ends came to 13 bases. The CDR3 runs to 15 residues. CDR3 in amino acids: CASSLLGDRGQPQHF. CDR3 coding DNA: TGTGCCAGCAGTTTATTGGGAGATAGGGGTCAGCCCCAGCATTTT.

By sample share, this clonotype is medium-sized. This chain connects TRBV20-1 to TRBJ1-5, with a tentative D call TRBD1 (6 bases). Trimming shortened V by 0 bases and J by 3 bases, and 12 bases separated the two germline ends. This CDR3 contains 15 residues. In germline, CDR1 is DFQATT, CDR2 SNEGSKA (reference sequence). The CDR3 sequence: CSARDPQGPNQPQHF. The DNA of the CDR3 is TGCAGTGCTAGAGATCCACAGGGCCCCAATCAGCCCCAGCATTTT.

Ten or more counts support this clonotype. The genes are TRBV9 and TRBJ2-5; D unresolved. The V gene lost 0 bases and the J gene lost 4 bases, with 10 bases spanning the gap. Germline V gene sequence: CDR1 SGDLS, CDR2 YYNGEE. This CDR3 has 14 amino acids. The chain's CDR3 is CASSVDLGPETQYF. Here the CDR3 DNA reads TGTGCCAGCAGCGTAGATCTTGGTCCAGAGACCCAGTACTTC.

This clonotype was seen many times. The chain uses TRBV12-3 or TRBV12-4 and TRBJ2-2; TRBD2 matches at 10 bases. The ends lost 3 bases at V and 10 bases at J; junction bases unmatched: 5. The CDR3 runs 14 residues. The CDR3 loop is CASSFSGGAEELFF. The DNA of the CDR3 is TGTGCCAGCAGTTTCAGCGGGGGGGCCGAGGAGCTGTTTTTT.

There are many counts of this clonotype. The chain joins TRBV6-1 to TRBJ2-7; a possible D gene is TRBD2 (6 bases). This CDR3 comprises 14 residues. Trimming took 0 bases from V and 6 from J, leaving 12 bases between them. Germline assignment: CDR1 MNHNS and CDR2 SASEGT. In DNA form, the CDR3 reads TGTGCCAGCAGTGAAGCTACCGGGGAGGCCGAGCAGTACTTC. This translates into CASSEATGEAEQYF.

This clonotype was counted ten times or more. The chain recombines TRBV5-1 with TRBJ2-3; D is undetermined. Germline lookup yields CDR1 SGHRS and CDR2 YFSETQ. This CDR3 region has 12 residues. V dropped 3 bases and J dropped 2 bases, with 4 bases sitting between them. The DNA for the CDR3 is TGCGCCAGCAGCTCGGACACAGATACGCAGTATTTT. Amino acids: CASSSDTDTQYF. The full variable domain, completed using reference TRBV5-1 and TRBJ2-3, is KAGVTQTPRYLIKTRGQQVTLSCSPISGHRSVSWYQQTPGQGLQFLFEYFSETQRNKGNFPGRFSGRQFSNSRSEMNVSTLELGDSALYLCASSSDTDTQYFGPGTRLTVL.

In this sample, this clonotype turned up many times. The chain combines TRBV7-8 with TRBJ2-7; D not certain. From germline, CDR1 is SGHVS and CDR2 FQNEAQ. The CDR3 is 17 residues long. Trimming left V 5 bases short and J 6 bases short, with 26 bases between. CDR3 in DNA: TGTGCCAGCAGCCAGCTAACCCCCGTGGGGATTTTCTCCGAGCAGTACTTC. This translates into CASSQLTPVGIFSEQYF.

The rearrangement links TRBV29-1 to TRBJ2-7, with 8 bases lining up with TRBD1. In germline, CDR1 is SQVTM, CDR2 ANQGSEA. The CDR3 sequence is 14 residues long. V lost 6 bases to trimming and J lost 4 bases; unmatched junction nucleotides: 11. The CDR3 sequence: CSVQLQGARYEQYF. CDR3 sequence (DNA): TGCAGCGTCCAACTCCAGGGGGCGCGGTACGAGCAGTACTTC.

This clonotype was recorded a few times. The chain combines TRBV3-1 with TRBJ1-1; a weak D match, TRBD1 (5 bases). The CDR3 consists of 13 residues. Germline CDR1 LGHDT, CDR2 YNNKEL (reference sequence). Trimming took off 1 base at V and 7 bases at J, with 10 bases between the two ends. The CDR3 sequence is CASSQAGRNEAFF. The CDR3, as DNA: TGTGCCAGCAGCCAAGCAGGGAGGAATGAAGCTTTCTTT.

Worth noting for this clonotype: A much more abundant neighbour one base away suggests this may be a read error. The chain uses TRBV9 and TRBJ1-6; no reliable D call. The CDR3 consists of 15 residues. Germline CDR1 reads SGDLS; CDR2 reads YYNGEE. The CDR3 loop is CASSVAGRVNSPPHF. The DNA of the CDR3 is TGTGCCAGCAGCGTAGCTGGCAGAGTTAATTCACCCCCCCACTTT.

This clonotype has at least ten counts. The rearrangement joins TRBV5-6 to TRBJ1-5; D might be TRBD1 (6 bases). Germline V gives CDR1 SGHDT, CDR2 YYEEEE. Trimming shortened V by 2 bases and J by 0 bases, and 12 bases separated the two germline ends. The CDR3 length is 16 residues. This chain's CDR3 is CASSFSGGYSNQPQHF. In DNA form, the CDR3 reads TGTGCCAGCAGCTTCTCGGGGGGCTATAGCAATCAGCCCCAGCATTTT.

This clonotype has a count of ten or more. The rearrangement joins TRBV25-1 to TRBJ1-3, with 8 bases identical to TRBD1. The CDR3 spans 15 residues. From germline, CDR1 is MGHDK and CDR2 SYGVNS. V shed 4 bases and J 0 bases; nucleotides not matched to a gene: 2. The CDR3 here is CASSGQGFSGNTIYF. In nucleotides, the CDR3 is TGTGCCAGCAGTGGACAGGGGTTCTCTGGAAACACCATATATTTT.

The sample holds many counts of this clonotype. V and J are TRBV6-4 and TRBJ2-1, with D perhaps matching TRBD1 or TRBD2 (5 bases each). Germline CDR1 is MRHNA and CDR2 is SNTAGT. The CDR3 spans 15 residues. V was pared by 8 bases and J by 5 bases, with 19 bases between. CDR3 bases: TGTGCCAGCGGCCCCTCCGGGACGGCTAACAATGAGCAGTTCTTC. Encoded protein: CASGPSGTANNEQFF.

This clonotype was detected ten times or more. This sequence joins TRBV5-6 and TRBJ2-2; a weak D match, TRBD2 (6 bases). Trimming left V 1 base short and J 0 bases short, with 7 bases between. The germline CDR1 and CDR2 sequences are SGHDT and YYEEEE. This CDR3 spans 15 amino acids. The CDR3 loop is CASSLLASNTGELFF. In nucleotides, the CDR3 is TGTGCCAGCAGCTTGCTAGCGTCGAACACCGGGGAGCTGTTTTTT.

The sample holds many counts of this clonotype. The CDR3 loop reads CASSLTGTQNEQFF. CDR3 coding DNA: TGTGCCAGCAGCTTAACCGGGACACAGAATGAGCAGTTCTTC. The chain is built from TRBV9 and TRBJ2-1; possibly TRBD1 for D (6 bases). This CDR3 is 14 amino acids long. Looked up from germline, CDR1 is SGDLS and CDR2 is YYNGEE. V was trimmed by 4 bases and J by 7 bases, leaving 15 bases between them.

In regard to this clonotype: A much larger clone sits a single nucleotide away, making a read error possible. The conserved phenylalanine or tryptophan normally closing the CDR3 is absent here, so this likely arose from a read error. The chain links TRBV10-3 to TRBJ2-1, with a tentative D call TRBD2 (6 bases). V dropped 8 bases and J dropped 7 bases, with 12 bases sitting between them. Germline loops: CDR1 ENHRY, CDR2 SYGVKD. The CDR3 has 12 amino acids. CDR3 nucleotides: TGTGCCATCCAGGTTGGAGGGAATGAGCAGTTCTCC. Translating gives CAIQVGGNEQFS.

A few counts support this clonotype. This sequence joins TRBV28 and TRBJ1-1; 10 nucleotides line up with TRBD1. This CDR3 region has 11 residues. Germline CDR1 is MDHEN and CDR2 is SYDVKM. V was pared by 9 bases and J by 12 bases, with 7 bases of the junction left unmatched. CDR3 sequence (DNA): TGTGCCAGTCACCAGGGACAGGGGACTTTCTTT. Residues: CASHQGQGTFF.

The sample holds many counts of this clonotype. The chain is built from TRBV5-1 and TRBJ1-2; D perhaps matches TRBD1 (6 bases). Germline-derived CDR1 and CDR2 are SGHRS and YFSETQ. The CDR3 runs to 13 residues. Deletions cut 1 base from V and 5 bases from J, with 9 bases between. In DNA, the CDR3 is TGCGCCAGCAGCTTGCAGGGGTTTTATGGCTACACCTTC. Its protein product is CASSLQGFYGYTF.

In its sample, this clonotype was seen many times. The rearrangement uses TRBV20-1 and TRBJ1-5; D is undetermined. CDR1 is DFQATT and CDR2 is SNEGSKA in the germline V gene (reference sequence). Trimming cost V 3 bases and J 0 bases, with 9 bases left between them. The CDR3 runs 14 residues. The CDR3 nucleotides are TGCAGTGCTAGGAGCACTTATAGCAATCAGCCCCAGCATTTT. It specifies CSARSTYSNQPQHF.

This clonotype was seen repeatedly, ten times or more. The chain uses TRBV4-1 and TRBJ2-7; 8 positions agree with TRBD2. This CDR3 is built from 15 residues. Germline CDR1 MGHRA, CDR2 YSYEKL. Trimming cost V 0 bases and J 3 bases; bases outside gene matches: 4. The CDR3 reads CASSQEAGVVYEQYF. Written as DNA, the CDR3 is TGCGCCAGCAGCCAAGAAGCGGGGGTCGTCTACGAGCAGTACTTC.

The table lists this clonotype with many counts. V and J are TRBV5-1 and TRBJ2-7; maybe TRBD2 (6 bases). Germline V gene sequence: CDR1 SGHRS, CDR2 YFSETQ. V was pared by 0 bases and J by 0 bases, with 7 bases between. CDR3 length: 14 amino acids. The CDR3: CASSLAGSSYEQYF. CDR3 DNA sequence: TGCGCCAGCAGCTTGGCCGGGAGCTCCTACGAGCAGTACTTC. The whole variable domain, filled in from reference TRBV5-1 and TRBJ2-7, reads KAGVTQTPRYLIKTRGQQVTLSCSPISGHRSVSWYQQTPGQGLQFLFEYFSETQRNKGNFPGRFSGRQFSNSRSEMNVSTLELGDSALYLCASSLAGSSYEQYFGPGTRLTVT.

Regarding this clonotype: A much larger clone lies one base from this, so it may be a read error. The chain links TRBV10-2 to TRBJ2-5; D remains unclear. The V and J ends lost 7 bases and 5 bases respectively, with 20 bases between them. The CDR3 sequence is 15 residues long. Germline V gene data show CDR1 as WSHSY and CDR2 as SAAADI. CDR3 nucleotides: TGCGCCAGCAACCAACCCGAGGCAGCGAGGGAGACCCAGTACTTC. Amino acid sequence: CASNQPEAARETQYF.

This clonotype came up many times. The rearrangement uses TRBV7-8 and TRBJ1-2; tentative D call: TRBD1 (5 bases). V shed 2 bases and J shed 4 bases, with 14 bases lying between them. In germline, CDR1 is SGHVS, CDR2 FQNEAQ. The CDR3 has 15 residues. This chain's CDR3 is CASSLLQGNPYGYTF. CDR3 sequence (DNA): TGTGCCAGCAGCTTATTGCAGGGTAACCCCTATGGCTACACCTTC.

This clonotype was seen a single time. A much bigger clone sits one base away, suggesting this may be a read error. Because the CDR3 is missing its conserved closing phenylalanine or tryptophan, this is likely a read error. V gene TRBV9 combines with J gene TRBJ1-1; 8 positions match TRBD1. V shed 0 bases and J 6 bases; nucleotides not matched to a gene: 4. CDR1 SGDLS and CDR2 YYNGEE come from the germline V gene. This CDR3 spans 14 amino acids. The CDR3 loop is CASSVDRGTSEAFL. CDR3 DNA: TGTGCCAGCAGCGTAGACAGGGGGACCTCTGAAGCTTTCCTT.

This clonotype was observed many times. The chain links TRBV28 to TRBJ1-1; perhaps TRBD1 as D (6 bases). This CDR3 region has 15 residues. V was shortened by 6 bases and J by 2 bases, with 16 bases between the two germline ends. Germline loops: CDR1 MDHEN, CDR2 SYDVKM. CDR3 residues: CASSVRGQLNTEAFF. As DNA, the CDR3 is TGTGCCAGCAGCGTCCGAGGACAGCTTAACACTGAAGCTTTCTTT.

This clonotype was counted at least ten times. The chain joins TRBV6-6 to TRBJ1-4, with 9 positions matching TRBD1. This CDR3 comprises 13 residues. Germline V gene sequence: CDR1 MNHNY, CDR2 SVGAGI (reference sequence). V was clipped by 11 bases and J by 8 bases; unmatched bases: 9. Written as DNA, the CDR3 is TGTGCCGGTAGGACAGGGGTAGCCGAAAAACTGTTTTTT. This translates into CAGRTGVAEKLFF.

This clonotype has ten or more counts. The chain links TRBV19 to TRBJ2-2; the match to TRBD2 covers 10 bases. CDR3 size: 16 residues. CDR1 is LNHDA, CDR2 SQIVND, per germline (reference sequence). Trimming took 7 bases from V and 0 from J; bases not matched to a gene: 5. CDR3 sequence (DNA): TGTGCCAGTACCCGAGCGGGGGGGTCGAACACCGGGGAGCTGTTTTTT. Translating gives CASTRAGGSNTGELFF.

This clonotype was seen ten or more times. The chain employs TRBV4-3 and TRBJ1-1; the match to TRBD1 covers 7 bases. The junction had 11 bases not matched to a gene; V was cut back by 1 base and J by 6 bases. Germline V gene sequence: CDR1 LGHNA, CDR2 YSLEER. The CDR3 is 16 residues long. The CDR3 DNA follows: TGCGCCAGCAGCCAAGGGCAGGGGGGATTTCGGGCTGAAGCTTTCTTT. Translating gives CASSQGQGGFRAEAFF.